The 22 T cell receptor beta chains below were found in one sample sequenced in a study of T cells in Graves' hyperthyroidism and ophthalmopathy. TCR beta CDR3 region amplification was performed from RNA transcripts. RT-PCR in the first round (using the HTBI primer set) targeted the TCR CDR3. A single record per CDR3 protein comes from TCRdb applying MiXCR to the multiplex PCR reads. The sample has about 290,000 distinct CDR3 sequences; 13% to 15% are singletons. The sample comprised blood. These TCRs come from a woman aged 50 to 60 with Graves' hyperthyroidism that later progressed to Graves' ophthalmopathy.

This clonotype was picked up many times. The J gene is TRBJ1-5, the V gene TRBV20-1; TRBD1 agrees at 8 bases. Germline V gives CDR1 DFQATT, CDR2 SNEGSKA (reference sequence). The CDR3 runs to 14 residues. Trimming removed 6 bases from V and 6 bases from J; junction bases left unmatched: 10. The CDR3 DNA reads as TGCAGTGCAAACCAGGGGGCCGACGTTCAGCCCCAGCATTTT. Encoded protein: CSANQGADVQPQHF.

The chain employs TRBV7-3 and TRBJ2-2, with 10 bases identical to TRBD1. Germline V CDR1 and CDR2: SGHTA, FQGTGA. V shed 1 base and J 7 bases; nucleotides not matched to a gene: 3. CDR3 length: 15 residues. The CDR3 DNA sequence: TGTGCCAGCAGCTTAAGACAGGGGGCTTACGGGGAGCTGTTTTTT. It yields the protein CASSLRQGAYGELFF.

The sample holds many counts of this clonotype. The chain combines TRBV6-1 with TRBJ2-1, with 9 bases lining up with TRBD1. The germline V gene has CDR1 MNHNS and CDR2 SASEGT. This CDR3 has 15 amino acids. Trimming removed 7 bases from V and 5 bases from J; junction bases left unmatched: 9. The CDR3 bases are TGTGCCAGCACCGCGATGGGGGACAGGGACAATGAGCAGTTCTTC. This sequence encodes CASTAMGDRDNEQFF.

The table lists this clonotype with many counts. CDR3 DNA sequence: TGTGCCAGCACTGCCCAGGGCCAGGCGGGGGAGACCCAGTACTTC. Amino acids: CASTAQGQAGETQYF. The rearrangement links TRBV2 to TRBJ2-5; maybe TRBD2 (6 bases). Germline CDR1 reads SNHLY; CDR2 reads FYNNEI. This CDR3 has 15 amino acids. Trimming stripped 7 bases from V and 5 bases from J, with 20 bases between. Supplemented by reference TRBV2 and TRBJ2-5, the full variable domain reads EPEVTQTPSHQVTQMGQEVILRCVPISNHLYFYWYRQILGQKVEFLVSFYNNEISEKSEIFDDQFSVERPDGSNFTLKIRSTKLEDSAMYFCASTAQGQAGETQYFGPGTRLLVL.

This clonotype appeared many times. The chain joins TRBV11-3 to TRBJ2-3; 7 bases align to TRBD1. The germline CDR1 and CDR2 sequences are SGHNT and YENEEA. This CDR3 region has 14 residues. J was trimmed by 5 bases and V by 5 bases; bases with no gene match: 7. The CDR3 reads CASSRTGAGDTQYF. DNA of the CDR3: TGTGCCAGCAGCCGCACAGGGGCGGGAGATACGCAGTATTTT.

This clonotype came up many times. The rearrangement joins TRBV29-1 to TRBJ2-1; TRBD1 matches at 9 bases. Germline CDR1 SQVTM, CDR2 ANQGSEA. The CDR3 loop spans 13 amino acids. After removal of 8 bases from V and 6 bases from J, the junction contained 8 bases not matched to a gene. The CDR3 region is CSHRDRVSNEQFF. DNA of the CDR3: TGCAGCCACCGGGACAGGGTCTCCAATGAGCAGTTCTTC.

This clonotype was found many times. This rearrangement joins TRBV24-1 to TRBJ2-3, with 9 bases fitting TRBD2. This CDR3 is 14 amino acids long. Trimming at V came to 9 bases and at J to 3 bases, leaving 6 bases not matched to a gene. The germline gives CDR1 KGHDR, CDR2 SFDVKD. CDR3 coding DNA: TGTGCCACCGGGAAGCGGGAGGAAACAGATACGCAGTATTTT. Amino acid sequence: CATGKREETDTQYF.

Many counts were recorded for this clonotype. The chain links TRBV5-5 to TRBJ2-5, with TRBD2 matching over 11 bases. V was clipped by 4 bases and J by 9 bases; unmatched bases: 14. Germline CDR1 SGHKS, CDR2 YYEKEE (reference sequence). The CDR3 is 16 residues long. For the CDR3, the DNA is TGTGCCAGCAGCCGATTACCGGGACTAGCGGCTGGGGCCCAGTACTTC. Translation: CASSRLPGLAAGAQYF.

At least ten counts were recorded for this clonotype. V is TRBV7-9 and J is TRBJ1-1; D not certain. The germline V gene encodes CDR1 SEHNR and CDR2 FQNEAQ (reference sequence). V lost 1 base and J 4 bases, leaving 7 bases between the germline ends. This CDR3 region has 13 residues. The CDR3 sequence: CASSLVWGTEAFF. DNA of the CDR3: TGTGCCAGCAGCTTAGTGTGGGGCACTGAAGCTTTCTTT.

The count of this clonotype is one. V is TRBV20-1 and J is TRBJ2-5, with 10 bases aligning to TRBD2. The length of the CDR3 is 18 residues. Germline-derived CDR1 and CDR2 are DFQATT and SNEGSKA (reference sequence). Losses at the gene ends were 6 bases for V and 0 bases for J; bases not matched to a gene: 16. CDR3 loop: CSAPPASGRWEYQETQYF. DNA for the CDR3: TGCAGTGCCCCCCCCGCTAGCGGGAGATGGGAATACCAAGAGACCCAGTACTTC.

This clonotype was picked up a small number of times. The V call is TRBV5-1, the J call TRBJ2-7, with 10 nucleotides matching TRBD1. Germline CDR1 and CDR2: SGHRS and YFSETQ. V lost 0 bases to trimming and J lost 0 bases; unmatched junction nucleotides: 3. This CDR3 spans 16 amino acids. This CDR3 is CASSLARDRGSYEQYF. CDR3 bases: TGCGCCAGCAGCTTGGCAAGGGACAGGGGCTCCTACGAGCAGTACTTC. The full variable domain, its missing parts supplied by reference TRBV5-1 and TRBJ2-7, is KAGVTQTPRYLIKTRGQQVTLSCSPISGHRSVSWYQQTPGQGLQFLFEYFSETQRNKGNFPGRFSGRQFSNSRSEMNVSTLELGDSALYLCASSLARDRGSYEQYFGPGTRLTVT.

This clonotype was seen at least ten times. This chain connects TRBV5-8 to TRBJ2-7; either TRBD1 or TRBD2 may fit D (5 bases each). Trimming pared 0 bases from V and 5 bases from J, leaving 15 bases between. Germline CDR1 is SGHTS and CDR2 is YDEGEE. The CDR3 runs to 15 residues. DNA of the CDR3: TGTGCCAGCAGCTTGGCCGGGACCGCCGCTGACGAGCAGTACTTC. Protein product: CASSLAGTAADEQYF.

This clonotype has more than one count but fewer than ten. This chain joins TRBV19 and TRBJ1-2; the match to TRBD1 covers 10 bases. CDR1 is LNHDA and CDR2 is SQIVND in the germline V gene (reference sequence). The trim removed 5 bases at V and 4 bases at J, leaving 4 bases unmatched. This CDR3 is 14 amino acids long. The CDR3: CASSLDRGSYGYTF. The CDR3 nucleotides are TGTGCCAGTAGTCTGGACAGGGGGAGCTATGGCTACACCTTC.

In its sample, this clonotype was seen many times. The rearrangement uses TRBV20-1 and TRBJ2-6; a weak D match, TRBD2 (6 bases). Trimming removed 6 bases at V and 4 bases at J, with 25 bases between. This CDR3 region has 18 residues. Per the germline V gene, CDR1 is DFQATT and CDR2 is SNEGSKA (reference sequence). The CDR3 loop is CSASKVFGGSSGANVLTF. In nucleotides, the CDR3 is TGCAGTGCCAGCAAGGTATTTGGAGGGTCGTCGGGGGCCAACGTCCTGACTTTC.

This clonotype was recorded at least ten times. The chain carries TRBV2 and TRBJ1-1, with D uncertain. There are 14 residues in the CDR3. The germline gives CDR1 SNHLY, CDR2 FYNNEI. Trimming stripped 7 bases from V and 0 bases from J, with 12 bases between. CDR3 bases: TGTGCCAGCAAGTGGCCGGGGATGAACACTGAAGCTTTCTTT. Amino acids: CASKWPGMNTEAFF.

This clonotype was observed a handful of times. This sequence joins TRBV2 and TRBJ2-3; D not certain. The germline V gene has CDR1 SNHLY and CDR2 FYNNEI. The CDR3 runs 12 residues. V gave up 7 bases and J gave up 2 bases, with 7 bases separating them. The CDR3, as DNA: TGTGCCAGCAACCCTTACACAGATACGCAGTATTTT. Translation gives CASNPYTDTQYF.

This clonotype was seen ten or more times. V usage is TRBV7-9 and J usage is TRBJ2-1, with 10 bases lining up with TRBD2. CDR1 is SEHNR and CDR2 is FQNEAQ in the germline V gene (reference sequence). With V trimmed by 5 bases and J by 8 bases, 15 bases remained unmatched. The length of the CDR3 is 17 residues. The chain's CDR3 is CASSRKAGTSGKDEQFF. CDR3 bases: TGTGCCAGCAGCCGAAAGGCCGGAACTAGCGGGAAGGATGAGCAGTTCTTC.

In this sample, this clonotype turned up once. CDR3 amino acids: CSAQRTSGSTDTQYF. CDR3 nucleotide sequence: TGCAGTGCCCAAAGGACTAGCGGGAGCACAGATACGCAGTATTTT. The chain joins TRBV20-1 to TRBJ2-3, with TRBD2 matching 11 bases. V dropped 6 bases and J dropped 0; count of bases not matched to a gene: 5. The germline CDR1 and CDR2 sequences are DFQATT and SNEGSKA (reference sequence). The CDR3 sequence is 15 residues long.

This clonotype showed up just a few times. This could be a read error, since a much larger clone is one nucleotide away. The chain couples TRBV11-2 to TRBJ2-1; 9 bases are a match to TRBD1. This CDR3 region has 14 residues. The germline gives CDR1 SGHAT, CDR2 FQNNGV. The chain's CDR3 is CASSRDRDPNERFF. The CDR3 DNA sequence: TGTGCCAGCAGCCGGGACAGGGACCCCAATGAGCGGTTCTTC.

This clonotype occurred a few times. A much more abundant neighbour one base away suggests this may be a read error. The V and J genes are TRBV2 and TRBJ1-1; D is perhaps TRBD1 (5 bases). The CDR3 runs to 15 residues. With 11 bases removed from V and 2 bases from J, the gap between germline ends came to 21 bases. Germline V gene data show CDR1 as SNHLY and CDR2 as FYNNEI. CDR3 protein: CAGRRDGTLNTEAFF. Written as DNA, the CDR3 is TGTGCCGGGAGACGGGACGGGACCCTTAACACTGAAGCTTTCTTT.

The chain is built from TRBV3-1 and TRBJ2-2; either TRBD1 or TRBD2 may fit D (7 bases each). Germline lookup yields CDR1 LGHDT and CDR2 YNNKEL (reference sequence). This CDR3 spans 14 amino acids. V was cut by 4 bases and J by 4 bases, with 10 bases left in between. The DNA for the CDR3 is TGTGCCAGCAGCCCAGGGGGGGGCACCGGGGAGCTGTTTTTT. This encodes CASSPGGGTGELFF.

This clonotype was detected only a few times. The chain joins TRBV20-1 to TRBJ2-3; TRBD1 matches at 10 bases. Germline CDR1 reads DFQATT; CDR2 reads SNEGSKA (reference sequence). CDR3 length: 16 residues. V lost 5 bases and J lost 2; bases outside the gene matches: 10. The CDR3 sequence: CSAPNWDRGPTDTQYF. CDR3 sequence (DNA): TGCAGTGCTCCGAATTGGGACAGGGGACCCACAGATACGCAGTATTTT.